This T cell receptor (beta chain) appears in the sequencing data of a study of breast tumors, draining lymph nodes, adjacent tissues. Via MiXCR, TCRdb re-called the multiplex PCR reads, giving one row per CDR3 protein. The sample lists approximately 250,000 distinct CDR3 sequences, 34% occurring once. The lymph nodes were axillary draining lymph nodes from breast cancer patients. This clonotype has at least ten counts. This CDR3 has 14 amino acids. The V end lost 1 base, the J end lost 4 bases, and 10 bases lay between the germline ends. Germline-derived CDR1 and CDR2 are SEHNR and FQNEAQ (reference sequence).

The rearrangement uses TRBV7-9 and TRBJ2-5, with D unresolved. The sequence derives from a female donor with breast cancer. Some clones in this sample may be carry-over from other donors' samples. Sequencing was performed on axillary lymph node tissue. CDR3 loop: CASSLGLGPETQYF. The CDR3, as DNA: TGTGCCAGCAGCTTAGGACTGGGCCCAGAGACCCAGTACTTC.